Below are 6 T cell receptor beta chains sequenced from a single sample in a study of blood T cells in healthy people across ages (dated by TCRdb to the mid-2010s). The library was produced with 5' RACE. The listed sequencing device is Illumina HiSeq 2500. The second PCR ran for about 6 to 12 cycles and used a J-beta primer mix along with a sample-barcoded 5' primer. TCRdb trimmed the raw reads at Q25, called clones with MiXCR and kept productive beta chains. Here each entry gathers all rows of one CDR3 protein and keeps the most common genes and DNA. Within this sample are roughly 800,000 distinct CDR3 sequences, with approximately 25% of them counted one time only. The ten largest make up just under 9.5% of the sample. These data also formed part of another study, on T cells of mothers and their children.

Input material: blood. The origin of the receptors is a boy between 10 and 17 years old in good health.

This clonotype came up a few times. The J gene is TRBJ1-2, the V gene TRBV29-1, with TRBD1 matching over 9 bases. V was clipped by 6 bases and J by 2 bases; unmatched bases: 10. The germline V gene has CDR1 SQVTM and CDR2 ANQGSEA. This CDR3 contains 15 residues. The CDR3 DNA is TGCAGCGTATCAACCGGGACAGGGAGAAACTATGGCTACACCTTC. Translation gives CSVSTGTGRNYGYTF.

This clonotype has just a few counts. The CDR3 is CSVSSLGRVSTDTQYF. CDR3 in DNA: TGCAGCGTATCTTCGCTCGGGCGGGTGAGCACAGATACGCAGTATTTT. This rearrangement joins TRBV29-1 to TRBJ2-3; maybe TRBD2 (5 bases). Germline CDR1 SQVTM, CDR2 ANQGSEA. V shed 6 bases and J shed 0 bases, with 19 bases lying between them. The CDR3 sequence is 16 residues long.

This chain uses TRBV7-9 with TRBJ2-5, with D possibly TRBD2 on 6 matching bases. The J call may be faulty, since TRBJ2-7 better matches the DNA end. The CDR3 extends over 16 amino acids. The V gene's germline CDR1 is SEHNR and CDR2 FQNEAQ (reference sequence). CDR3 amino acids: CASSLAGVSGAYEQYF. The CDR3 DNA follows: TGTGCCAGCAGCTTAGCTGGGGTCTCGGGAGCCTACGAGCAGTACTTC.

The V call is TRBV15, the J call TRBJ1-3; TRBD1 matches 12 bases. This CDR3 has 21 amino acids. CDR1 and CDR2 (germline): LNHNV, YYDKDF (reference sequence). J gave up 2 bases and V 5 bases, and 19 bases lay outside the gene matches. CDR3 loop: CATSPTPGQGARVWTGNTIYF. For the CDR3, the DNA is TGTGCCACCAGCCCCACGCCGGGACAGGGGGCGCGTGTATGGACTGGAAACACCATATATTTT.

This clonotype was detected a few times. The chain recombines TRBV29-1 with TRBJ2-3; TRBD2 matches 7 bases. Germline-derived CDR1 and CDR2 are SQVTM and ANQGSEA. The CDR3 is 14 amino acids. V was pared by 4 bases and J by 0 bases, with 4 bases of the junction left unmatched. The chain's CDR3 is CSVGERDSTDTQYF. The CDR3 bases are TGCAGCGTTGGGGAGCGGGATAGCACAGATACGCAGTATTTT.

This clonotype was seen only a few times. The J gene is TRBJ1-1, the V gene TRBV15; 10 bases fit TRBD1. The CDR3 spans 14 residues. Germline CDR1 LNHNV, CDR2 YYDKDF (reference sequence). V lost 7 bases to trimming and J lost 5 bases; unmatched junction nucleotides: 7. CDR3 loop: CATNSDRGLTEAFF. CDR3 nucleotide sequence: TGTGCCACCAACAGTGACAGGGGGCTTACTGAAGCTTTCTTT.